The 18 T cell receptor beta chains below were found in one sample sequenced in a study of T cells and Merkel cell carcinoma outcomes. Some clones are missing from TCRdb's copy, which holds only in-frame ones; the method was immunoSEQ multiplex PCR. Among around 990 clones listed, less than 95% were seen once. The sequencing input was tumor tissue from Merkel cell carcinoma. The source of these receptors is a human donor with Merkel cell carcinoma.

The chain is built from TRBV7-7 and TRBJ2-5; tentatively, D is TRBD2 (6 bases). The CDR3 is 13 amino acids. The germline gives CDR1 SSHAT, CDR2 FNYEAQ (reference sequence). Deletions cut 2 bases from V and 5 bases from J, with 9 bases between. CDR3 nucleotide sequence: TGTGCCAGCAGCTTACGGGAGCGTGAGACCCAGTACTTC. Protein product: CASSLRERETQYF.

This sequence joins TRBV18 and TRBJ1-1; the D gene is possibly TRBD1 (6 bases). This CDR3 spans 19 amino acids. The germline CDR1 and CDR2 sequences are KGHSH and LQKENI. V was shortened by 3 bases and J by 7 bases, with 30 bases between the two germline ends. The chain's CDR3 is CASSPRSPTRGTTRSEAFF. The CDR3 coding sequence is TGTGCCAGCTCACCGCGGTCTCCAACCAGGGGAACAACGCGGAGTGAAGCTTTCTTT.

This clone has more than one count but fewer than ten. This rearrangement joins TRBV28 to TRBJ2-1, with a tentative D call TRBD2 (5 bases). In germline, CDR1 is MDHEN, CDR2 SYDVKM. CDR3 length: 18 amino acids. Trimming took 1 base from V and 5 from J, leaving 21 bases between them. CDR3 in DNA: TGTGCCAGCAGTTTATTAACGCCACGGGGTGGCCCTAACAATGAGCAGTTCTTC. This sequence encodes CASSLLTPRGGPNNEQFF. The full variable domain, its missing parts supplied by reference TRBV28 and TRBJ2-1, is DVKVTQSSRYLVKRTGEKVFLECVQDMDHENMFWYRQDPGLGLRLIYFSYDVKMKEKGDIPEGYSVSREKKERFSLILESASTNQTSMYLCASSLLTPRGGPNNEQFFGPGTRLTVL.

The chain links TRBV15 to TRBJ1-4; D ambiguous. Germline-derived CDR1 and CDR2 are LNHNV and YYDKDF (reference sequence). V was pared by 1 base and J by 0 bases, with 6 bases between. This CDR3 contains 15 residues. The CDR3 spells CATSRGFATNEKLFF. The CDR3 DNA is TGTGCCACCAGCAGAGGGTTTGCAACTAATGAAAAACTGTTTTTT.

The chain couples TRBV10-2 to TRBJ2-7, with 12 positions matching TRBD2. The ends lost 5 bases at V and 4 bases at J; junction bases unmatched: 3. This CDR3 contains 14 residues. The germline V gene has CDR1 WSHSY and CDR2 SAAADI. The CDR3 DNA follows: TGCGCCAGCAGTTGGACTAGCGGGACTTACGAGCAGTACTTC. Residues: CASSWTSGTYEQYF.

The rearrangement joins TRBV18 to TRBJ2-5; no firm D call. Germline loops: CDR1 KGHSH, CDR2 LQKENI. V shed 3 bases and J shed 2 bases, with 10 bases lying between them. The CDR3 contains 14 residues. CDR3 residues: CASSPSWGQETQYF. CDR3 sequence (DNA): TGTGCCAGCTCACCGTCGTGGGGACAAGAGACCCAGTACTTC.

CDR3 in DNA: TGCAGCGCGCTGAAAGGTAGCGAACACTACAATGAGCAGTTCTTC. Translated: CSALKGSEHYNEQFF. The chain uses TRBV29-1 and TRBJ2-1; D might be TRBD2 (5 bases). V lost 7 bases and J 3 bases, leaving 19 bases between the germline ends. The germline V gene has CDR1 SQVTM and CDR2 ANQGSEA. The CDR3 spans 15 residues.

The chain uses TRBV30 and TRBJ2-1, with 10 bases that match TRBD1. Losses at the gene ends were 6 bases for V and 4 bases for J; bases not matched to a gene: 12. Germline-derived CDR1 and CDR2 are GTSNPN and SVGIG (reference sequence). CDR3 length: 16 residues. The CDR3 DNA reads TGTGCCTGCCGGGACAGGGGCCCCCCTAATTACAATGAGCAGTTCTTC. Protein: CACRDRGPPNYNEQFF.

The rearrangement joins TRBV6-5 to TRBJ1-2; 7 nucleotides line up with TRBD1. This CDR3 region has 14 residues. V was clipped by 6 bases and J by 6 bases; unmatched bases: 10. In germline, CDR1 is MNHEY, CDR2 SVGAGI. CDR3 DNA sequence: TGTGCCAGCAGCAAGGGGGCGCAGGTAGATGGCTACACCTTC. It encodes CASSKGAQVDGYTF.

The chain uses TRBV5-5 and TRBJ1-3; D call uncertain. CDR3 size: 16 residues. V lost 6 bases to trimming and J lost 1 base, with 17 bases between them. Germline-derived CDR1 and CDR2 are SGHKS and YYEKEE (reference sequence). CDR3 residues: CASNYYWRISGNTIYF. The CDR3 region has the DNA TGTGCCAGCAATTACTATTGGCGGATTTCTGGAAACACCATATATTTT.

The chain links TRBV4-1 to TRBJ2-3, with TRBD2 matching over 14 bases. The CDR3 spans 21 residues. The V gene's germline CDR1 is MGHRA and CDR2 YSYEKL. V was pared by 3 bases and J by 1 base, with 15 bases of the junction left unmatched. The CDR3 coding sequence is TGCGCCAGCAGCCAGGATCCTCGGACTAGCGGGAGGACCGGTGGCACAGATACGCAGTATTTT. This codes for CASSQDPRTSGRTGGTDTQYF.

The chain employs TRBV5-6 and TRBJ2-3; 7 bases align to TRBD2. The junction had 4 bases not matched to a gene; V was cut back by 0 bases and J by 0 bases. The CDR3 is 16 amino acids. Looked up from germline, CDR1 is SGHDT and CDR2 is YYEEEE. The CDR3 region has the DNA TGTGCCAGCAGCTTGGTAATGCGGGGGAGCACAGATACGCAGTATTTT. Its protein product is CASSLVMRGSTDTQYF.

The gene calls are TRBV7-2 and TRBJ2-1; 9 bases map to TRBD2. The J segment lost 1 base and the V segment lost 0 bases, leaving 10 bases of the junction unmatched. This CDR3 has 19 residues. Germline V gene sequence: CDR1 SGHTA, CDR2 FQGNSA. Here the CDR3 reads CASSLALAGRGSSYNEQFF. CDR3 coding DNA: TGTGCCAGCAGCTTAGCGCTAGCGGGGAGGGGATCTTCCTACAATGAGCAGTTCTTC.

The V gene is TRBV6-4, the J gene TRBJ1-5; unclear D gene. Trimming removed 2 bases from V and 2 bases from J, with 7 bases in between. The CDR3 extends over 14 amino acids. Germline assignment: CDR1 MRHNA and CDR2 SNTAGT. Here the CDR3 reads CASSDAGGNQPQHF. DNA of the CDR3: TGTGCCAGCAGTGACGCCGGGGGCAATCAGCCCCAGCATTTT.

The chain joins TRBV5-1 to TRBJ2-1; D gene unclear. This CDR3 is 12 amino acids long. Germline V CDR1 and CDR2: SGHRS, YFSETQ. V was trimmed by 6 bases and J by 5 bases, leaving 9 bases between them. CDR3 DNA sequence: TGCGCCAGCAACTACTACGACAATGAGCAGTTCTTC. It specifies CASNYYDNEQFF.

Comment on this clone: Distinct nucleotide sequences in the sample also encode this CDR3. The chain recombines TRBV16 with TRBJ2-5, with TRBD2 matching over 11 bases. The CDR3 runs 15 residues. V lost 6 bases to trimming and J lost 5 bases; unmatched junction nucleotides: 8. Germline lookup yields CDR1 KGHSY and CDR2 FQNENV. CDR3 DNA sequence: TGTGCCAGCAGTCCGACTAGCGGGAACAAGGAGACCCAGTACTTC. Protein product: CASSPTSGNKETQYF. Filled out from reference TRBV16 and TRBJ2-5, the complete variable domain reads GEEVAQTPKHLVRGEGQKAKLYCAPIKGHSYVFWYQQVLKNEFKFLISFQNENVFDETGMPKERFSAKCLPNSPCSLEIQATKLEDSAVYFCASSPTSGNKETQYFGPGTRLLVL.

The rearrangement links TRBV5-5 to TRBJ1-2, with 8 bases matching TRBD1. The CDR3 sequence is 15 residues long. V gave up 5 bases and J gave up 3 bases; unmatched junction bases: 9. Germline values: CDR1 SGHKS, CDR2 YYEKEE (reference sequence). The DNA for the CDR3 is TGTGCCAGCAGTCTGGGGGACAGGAGGGACTATGGCTACACCTTC. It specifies CASSLGDRRDYGYTF.

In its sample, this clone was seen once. The CDR3 sequence is CASSPGWGEETQYF. DNA of the CDR3: TGTGCCAGCAGCCCGGGGTGGGGCGAAGAGACCCAGTACTTC. The gene calls are TRBV7-9 and TRBJ2-5; D assignment may be TRBD1 or TRBD2 (5 bases each). Trimming removed 5 bases at V and 3 bases at J, with 13 bases between. Looked up from germline, CDR1 is SEHNR and CDR2 is FQNEAQ (reference sequence). This CDR3 has 14 amino acids.